Following are 24 T cell receptor beta chains from one sample sequenced in a study of cytomegalovirus exposure and HLA in healthy donors. Both 60 Vbeta primers and 13 Jbeta primers went into the PCR. Assay: immunoSEQ multiplex PCR; the TCRdb copy retains only in-frame clones and omits some. Of 85,000 to 100,000 clones listed, 81% are singletons. Sequencing was done on a sample of PBMCs. These receptors were collected from a girl aged 2 to 10 in good health and CMV-seropositive.

The V and J genes are TRBV6-1 and TRBJ1-1, with 11 bases matching TRBD1. Trimming at V came to 4 bases and at J to 5 bases, leaving 12 bases not matched to a gene. CDR1 and CDR2 (germline): MNHNS, SASEGT. CDR3 length: 17 amino acids. The CDR3 here is CASSVGTGGISVTEAFF. The CDR3 DNA reads as TGTGCCAGCAGTGTGGGGACAGGGGGGATTTCTGTGACTGAAGCTTTCTTT.

The chain employs TRBV5-1 and TRBJ2-3; 7 bases fit TRBD1. This CDR3 has 18 residues. Germline CDR1 and CDR2: SGHRS and YFSETQ. J lost 5 bases, V lost 0 bases, and 15 bases had no gene match. The CDR3 spells CASSLESPGGYTGDTQYF. CDR3 DNA: TGCGCCAGCAGCTTGGAAAGTCCAGGGGGTTATACAGGAGATACGCAGTATTTT.

The V gene is TRBV7-9, the J gene TRBJ2-1; TRBD2 matches 7 bases. The CDR3 has 14 residues. CDR1 and CDR2 from the germline V gene are SEHNR and FQNEAQ (reference sequence). Germline trimming cut 5 bases from V and 1 base from J; bases unmatched to any gene: 2. DNA for the CDR3: TGTGCCAGCAGCCCCGGGAGGTCCTACAATGAGCAGTTCTTC. Residues: CASSPGRSYNEQFF.

The V gene is TRBV30, the J gene TRBJ1-1, with D maybe TRBD1 (6 bases). The ends were cut back, 3 bases at V and 5 bases at J, with 13 bases in the middle. The germline CDR1 and CDR2 sequences are GTSNPN and SVGIG (reference sequence). There are 13 residues in the CDR3. The CDR3 protein is CAWRQGFRTEAFF. CDR3 DNA sequence: TGTGCCTGGAGACAGGGATTTCGAACTGAAGCTTTCTTT.

The table lists this clone with a few counts. This chain uses TRBV28 with TRBJ1-1; the match to TRBD1 covers 9 bases. The CDR3 length is 18 residues. Trimming took 6 bases from V and 5 from J; bases not matched to a gene: 19. Germline V gene data show CDR1 as MDHEN and CDR2 as SYDVKM. The DNA for the CDR3 is TGTGCCAGCAGCATCAACAGGGGGCTCGGGAGCGTGTGGACTGAAGCTTTCTTT. It is translated as CASSINRGLGSVWTEAFF.

The chain combines TRBV19 with TRBJ2-2, with TRBD2 as a possible D gene (6 bases). Germline V lookup: CDR1 LNHDA, CDR2 SQIVND (reference sequence). Trimming cost V 7 bases and J 4 bases, with 19 bases left between them. The CDR3 contains 16 residues. The CDR3 loop is CASTIPGRRGTGELFF. The CDR3 bases are TGTGCCAGTACCATCCCCGGGAGACGGGGCACCGGGGAGCTGTTTTTT.

This clone was counted once. This chain connects TRBV30 to TRBJ2-5; tentatively, D is TRBD1 (5 bases). The CDR3 runs to 15 residues. Germline CDR1 GTSNPN, CDR2 SVGIG (reference sequence). V lost 0 bases and J 5 bases, leaving 16 bases between the germline ends. In DNA form, the CDR3 reads TGTGCCTGGAGTGTCCGCAGGGTCGGGTGGGAGACCCAGTACTTC. Translated: CAWSVRRVGWETQYF.

This chain uses TRBV28 with TRBJ2-7; the D is unclear. Trimming took off 5 bases at V and 5 bases at J, with 16 bases between the two ends. The CDR3 contains 14 residues. Germline assignment: CDR1 MDHEN and CDR2 SYDVKM. The CDR3 DNA follows: TGTGCCAGCAGTCTTAGCCCCTCCATCCACGAGCAGTACTTC. It yields the protein CASSLSPSIHEQYF.

The CDR3 protein is CAWSVRLAGTGELFF. The CDR3 DNA reads TGTGCCTGGAGTGTACGACTAGCGGGAACCGGGGAGCTGTTTTTT. This chain links TRBV30 with TRBJ2-2; 11 nucleotides line up with TRBD2. With V trimmed by 0 bases and J by 5 bases, 2 bases remained unmatched. The CDR3 totals 15 residues. Germline-derived CDR1 and CDR2 are GTSNPN and SVGIG (reference sequence). The whole variable domain, filled in from reference TRBV30 and TRBJ2-2, reads SQTIHQWPATLVQPVGSPLSLECTVEGTSNPNLYWYRQAAGRGLQLLFYSVGIGQISSEVPQNLSASRPQDRQFILSSKKLLLSDSGFYLCAWSVRLAGTGELFFGEGSRLTVL.

J is TRBJ2-7 and V is TRBV7-9; D not certain. The germline CDR1 and CDR2 sequences are SEHNR and FQNEAQ (reference sequence). This CDR3 region has 13 residues. V lost 3 bases to trimming and J lost 3 bases, with 9 bases between them. The CDR3 coding sequence is TGTGCCAGCAGCTTCGGTTCTATCTACGAGCAGTACTTC. Translation gives CASSFGSIYEQYF.

This clone appeared a single time. CDR3 in DNA: TGTGCCAGTAGTGGAGGACAGGGCGTCCTTTTCGGCACTGAAGCTTTCTTT. As protein: CASSGGQGVLFGTEAFF. The chain has TRBV19 and TRBJ1-1, with 8 bases fitting TRBD1. With 5 bases clipped from V and 4 bases from J, the junction kept 15 bases outside the gene matches. Germline CDR1 and CDR2: LNHDA and SQIVND (reference sequence). This CDR3 region has 17 residues. The full variable domain, rest sourced from reference TRBV19 and TRBJ1-1, is DGGITQSPKYLFRKEGQNVTLSCEQNLNHDAMYWYRQDPGQGLRLIYYSQIVNDFQKGDIAEGYSVSREKKESFPLTVTSAQKNPTAFYLCASSGGQGVLFGTEAFFGQGTRLTVV.

The chain links TRBV6-6 to TRBJ2-1, with a tentative D call TRBD2 (6 bases). The CDR3 covers 12 residues. V lost 6 bases and J 7 bases, leaving 10 bases between the germline ends. In germline, CDR1 is MNHNY, CDR2 SVGAGI (reference sequence). The CDR3 coding sequence is TGTGCCAGCAGGGAGGGGCGTAATGAGCAGTTCTTC. Amino acid sequence: CASREGRNEQFF.

The chain recombines TRBV15 with TRBJ2-1; tentatively, D is TRBD1 (6 bases). The CDR3 length is 14 residues. V dropped 3 bases and J dropped 10 bases, with 16 bases sitting between them. The V gene's germline CDR1 is LNHNV and CDR2 YYDKDF (reference sequence). The CDR3 DNA reads TGTGCCACCAGCAGGACGACAGGACAATTAGAGCAGTTCTTC. Residues: CATSRTTGQLEQFF.

V gene TRBV2 combines with J gene TRBJ2-5, with TRBD1 identical over 11 bases. Per the germline V gene, CDR1 is SNHLY and CDR2 is FYNNEI. The CDR3 is 15 residues long. J gave up 7 bases and V 4 bases, and 8 bases lay outside the gene matches. DNA for the CDR3: TGTGCCAGCAGTGCGGACAGGGGGCATCAGGGGACCCAGTACTTC. Amino acid sequence: CASSADRGHQGTQYF. The full variable domain, with the rest looked up from reference TRBV2 and TRBJ2-5, is EPEVTQTPSHQVTQMGQEVILRCVPISNHLYFYWYRQILGQKVEFLVSFYNNEISEKSEIFDDQFSVERPDGSNFTLKIRSTKLEDSAMYFCASSADRGHQGTQYFGPGTRLLVL.

The gene calls are TRBV2 and TRBJ1-5, with 8 positions matching TRBD1. The germline gives CDR1 SNHLY, CDR2 FYNNEI. The CDR3 has 14 residues. The J segment lost 6 bases and the V segment lost 4 bases, leaving 5 bases of the junction unmatched. The CDR3 nucleotides are TGTGCCAGCAGTGGACAGGGGCATGGTCAGCCCCAGCATTTT. Protein: CASSGQGHGQPQHF. The whole variable domain, remainder taken from reference TRBV2 and TRBJ1-5, is EPEVTQTPSHQVTQMGQEVILRCVPISNHLYFYWYRQILGQKVEFLVSFYNNEISEKSEIFDDQFSVERPDGSNFTLKIRSTKLEDSAMYFCASSGQGHGQPQHFGDGTRLSIL.

The rearrangement links TRBV5-1 to TRBJ1-4, with 9 bases aligning to TRBD1. CDR3 length: 15 residues. The V and J ends lost 4 bases and 4 bases, in that order; junction bases with no gene match: 5. Germline CDR1 SGHRS, CDR2 YFSETQ. The CDR3 sequence: CASSGEGQGNEKLFF. In nucleotides, the CDR3 is TGCGCCAGCAGCGGTGAGGGACAGGGTAATGAAAAACTGTTTTTT.

The rearrangement uses TRBV1 and TRBJ2-7; the table gives TRBD2 as D, unverified against the DNA. TRBV1 is described as a pseudogene. CDR3 length equals 15 residues. This CDR3 reads CTSSRTSQYSYEQYF. CDR3 nucleotide sequence: TGCACCAGCAGTCGGACTAGCCAATACTCCTACGAGCAGTACTTC.

The chain recombines TRBV18 with TRBJ1-4; D is possibly TRBD1 (5 bases). The CDR3 length is 14 residues. Trimming pared 10 bases from V and 0 bases from J, leaving 12 bases between. Per the germline V gene, CDR1 is KGHSH and CDR2 is LQKENI. The CDR3 reads CATRGIATNEKLFF. Here the CDR3 DNA reads TGTGCCACCCGGGGGATCGCAACTAATGAAAAACTGTTTTTT.

This chain links TRBV28 with TRBJ1-1; D is ambiguous. Germline values: CDR1 MDHEN, CDR2 SYDVKM. This CDR3 region has 11 residues. Trimming left V 8 bases short and J 1 base short, with 5 bases between. The CDR3 loop is CASVRNTEAFF. CDR3 in DNA: TGTGCCAGCGTGCGGAACACTGAAGCTTTCTTT. Filled out from reference TRBV28 and TRBJ1-1, the complete variable domain reads DVKVTQSSRYLVKRTGEKVFLECVQDMDHENMFWYRQDPGLGLRLIYFSYDVKMKEKGDIPEGYSVSREKKERFSLILESASTNQTSMYLCASVRNTEAFFGQGTRLTVV.

The chain links TRBV5-6 to TRBJ1-1, with D hard to call. The CDR3 has 15 residues. Germline CDR1 and CDR2: SGHDT and YYEEEE. V gave up 3 bases and J gave up 0 bases, with 12 bases separating them. Here the CDR3 reads CASSSYSTVNTEAFF. The CDR3 DNA follows: TGTGCCAGCAGCTCATACTCTACAGTGAACACTGAAGCTTTCTTT.

The chain recombines TRBV5-3 with TRBJ1-1; D possibly corresponds to TRBD1 (5 bases). TRBV5-3 carries the ORF label, with uncertain function. Deletions cut 1 base from V and 3 bases from J, with 19 bases between. The CDR3 extends over 17 amino acids. DNA for the CDR3: TGTGCCAGAAGCTTGTGGGGCGACCATAGGAGGGACACTGAAGCTTTCTTT. The encoded protein is CARSLWGDHRRDTEAFF.

The V gene is TRBV7-2, the J gene TRBJ1-1, with 9 bases that match TRBD1. Germline V lookup: CDR1 SGHTA, CDR2 FQGNSA. The CDR3 is 17 residues long. The V segment lost 5 bases and the J segment 1 base; nucleotides outside the gene matches: 11. The CDR3 DNA is TGTGCCAGCAGCAGACGGCCCGGGACAGGGTCGAACACTGAAGCTTTCTTT. It specifies CASSRRPGTGSNTEAFF.

This clone has a handful of counts. Written as DNA, the CDR3 is TGCGCCAGCAGCCAAGTCTTAGCGGTAGCAGATACGCAGTATTTT. It specifies CASSQVLAVADTQYF. This chain joins TRBV4-1 and TRBJ2-3; D might be TRBD2 (6 bases). In germline, CDR1 is MGHRA, CDR2 YSYEKL. The CDR3 runs to 15 residues. V gave up 1 base and J gave up 4 bases, with 12 bases separating them.

The rearrangement uses TRBV7-9 and TRBJ1-1; perhaps TRBD1 as D (6 bases). V shed 5 bases and J shed 12 bases, with 22 bases lying between them. Germline-derived CDR1 and CDR2 are SEHNR and FQNEAQ (reference sequence). The CDR3 has 14 amino acids. The CDR3 is CASSLGEQGKVTFF. CDR3 sequence (DNA): TGTGCCAGCAGCCTAGGAGAGCAGGGGAAAGTAACTTTCTTT.